These 21 T cell receptor beta chains share one sample of origin, sequenced in a study of T cells expressing NK-cell markers. TCRdb reprocessed the 5' RACE reads and keeps a single row for each CDR3 protein, giving no DNA. The repertoire table contains 150,000 to 170,000 distinct CDR3 sequences. Sequencing was done on a sample of blood T cells: a sorted CD56 or NKG2C T cell subset, CD4+ or CD8+ T cells, or bulk PBMC T cells (not recorded which). The receptors stem from a woman in her forties or fifties in good health.

The rearrangement uses TRBV12-3 or TRBV12-4 and TRBJ1-1; TCRdb's D call, TRBD1, is unchecked because there is no DNA. The length of the CDR3 is 16 residues. CDR3 residues: CASSFQPPDANTEAFF.

The chain employs TRBV11-2 and TRBJ1-4; the D gene TCRdb calls, TRBD1, cannot be checked with no DNA. The germline CDR1 and CDR2 sequences are SGHAT and FQNNGV. This CDR3 is 20 amino acids long. CDR3 residues: CASSSRRDRATHATNEKLFF.

The gene calls are TRBV25-1 and TRBJ1-2. CDR3 size: 13 residues. The V gene's germline CDR1 is MGHDK and CDR2 SYGVNS. CDR3 protein: CASSEGNRAGYTF.

The chain carries TRBV19 and TRBJ1-1; lacking DNA, the TRBD1 call made by TCRdb goes unchecked. CDR3 length: 15 amino acids. Germline V gene sequence: CDR1 LNHDA, CDR2 SQIVND (reference sequence). CDR3 loop: CASSISGGIRTEAFF.

This rearrangement joins TRBV5-8 to TRBJ2-6; TCRdb's assignment of TRBD1 cannot be checked, as there is no DNA. From germline, CDR1 is SGHTS and CDR2 YDEGEE. The CDR3 runs 18 residues. The CDR3 region is CASSFGAPTGDAANVLTF.

V usage is TRBV29-1 and J usage is TRBJ2-1; TCRdb's assignment of TRBD2 cannot be checked, as there is no DNA. The CDR3 covers 12 residues. Germline loops: CDR1 SQVTM, CDR2 ANQGSEA. CDR3 loop: CSAGGGPGEQFF.

The chain links TRBV21-1 to TRBJ2-5; TCRdb designates TRBD1, a call that cannot be tested without DNA. TRBV21-1 is a pseudogene. This CDR3 contains 15 residues. The CDR3 protein is CARGWGATMRETQYF.

V and J are TRBV20-1 and TRBJ2-3; with no DNA, the TCRdb D assignment of TRBD2 cannot be verified. Looked up from germline, CDR1 is DFQATT and CDR2 is SNEGSKA (reference sequence). CDR3 size: 17 residues. This CDR3 reads CSARDRLVGTSADTQYF.

The chain employs TRBV28 and TRBJ2-3; TCRdb's D call of TRBD2 is untestable without DNA. This CDR3 is built from 16 residues. Germline V lookup: CDR1 MDHEN, CDR2 SYDVKM. CDR3 sequence reads: CASSLVAGGYTDTQYF.

V is TRBV30 and J is TRBJ2-1; as DNA is missing, the TRBD1 call by TCRdb cannot be tested. Germline CDR1 reads GTSNPN; CDR2 reads SVGIG (reference sequence). This CDR3 contains 11 residues. CDR3 sequence reads: CAWSIGQGLFF.

The V and J genes are TRBV19 and TRBJ1-1. Germline CDR1 and CDR2: LNHDA and SQIVND (reference sequence). This CDR3 spans 14 amino acids. CDR3 residues: CASSIHQKNTEAFF.

The V and J genes are TRBV28 and TRBJ2-7; TCRdb lists TRBD2, though no DNA is available to test this call. The germline gives CDR1 MDHEN, CDR2 SYDVKM. This CDR3 is 13 amino acids long. CDR3 in amino acids: CASSLRAVYEQYF.

The V gene is TRBV7-9, the J gene TRBJ1-6; the TRBD1 assignment by TCRdb is unverifiable without DNA. The germline V gene has CDR1 SEHNR and CDR2 FQNEAQ (reference sequence). The CDR3 sequence is 14 residues long. CDR3: CASSFWDTDSPLHF.

This sequence joins TRBV27 and TRBJ2-3; lacking DNA, the TRBD2 call made by TCRdb goes unchecked. The CDR3 is made up of 17 amino acids. CDR1 and CDR2 (germline): MNHEY, SMNVEV (reference sequence). The CDR3 is CASSSWTSGRARDTQYF.

The rearrangement uses TRBV29-1 and TRBJ2-1; TCRdb indicates TRBD1, and absent DNA this call remains unverified. Germline CDR1 is SQVTM and CDR2 is ANQGSEA. This CDR3 spans 17 amino acids. The CDR3 reads CSVEGLPRYGSGDEQFF.

V gene TRBV12-3 or TRBV12-4 combines with J gene TRBJ1-2; lacking DNA, the TRBD1 call made by TCRdb goes unchecked. The CDR3 loop spans 12 amino acids. CDR3 amino acids: CASTGGLIGYTF.

V usage is TRBV4-2 and J usage is TRBJ2-7; TCRdb reports TRBD2, a call that lacks DNA to check it against. Germline CDR1 and CDR2: LGHNA and YNFKEQ. The CDR3 runs to 15 residues. This chain's CDR3 is CASSQYLQSSYEQYF.

The genes are TRBV7-2 and TRBJ1-1; TCRdb calls TRBD1, which cannot be checked without DNA. The CDR3 sequence is 17 residues long. Germline V gene lookup returns CDR1 SGHTA and CDR2 FQGNSA. CDR3: CASSLAGTYLMNTEAFF.

The chain recombines TRBV28 with TRBJ2-3; TCRdb calls TRBD2, which cannot be checked without DNA. Germline V gives CDR1 MDHEN, CDR2 SYDVKM. The CDR3 totals 15 residues. Here the CDR3 reads CASSSQSGSADTQYF.

The chain is built from TRBV12-3 or TRBV12-4 and TRBJ2-1; the TRBD2 assignment by TCRdb is unverifiable without DNA. This CDR3 comprises 16 residues. The CDR3 loop is CASSSLYSGSRNEQFF.

This chain connects TRBV27 to TRBJ1-2. The V gene's germline CDR1 is MNHEY and CDR2 SMNVEV (reference sequence). The CDR3 is 13 amino acids. CDR3 loop: CASSTFSYYGYTF.